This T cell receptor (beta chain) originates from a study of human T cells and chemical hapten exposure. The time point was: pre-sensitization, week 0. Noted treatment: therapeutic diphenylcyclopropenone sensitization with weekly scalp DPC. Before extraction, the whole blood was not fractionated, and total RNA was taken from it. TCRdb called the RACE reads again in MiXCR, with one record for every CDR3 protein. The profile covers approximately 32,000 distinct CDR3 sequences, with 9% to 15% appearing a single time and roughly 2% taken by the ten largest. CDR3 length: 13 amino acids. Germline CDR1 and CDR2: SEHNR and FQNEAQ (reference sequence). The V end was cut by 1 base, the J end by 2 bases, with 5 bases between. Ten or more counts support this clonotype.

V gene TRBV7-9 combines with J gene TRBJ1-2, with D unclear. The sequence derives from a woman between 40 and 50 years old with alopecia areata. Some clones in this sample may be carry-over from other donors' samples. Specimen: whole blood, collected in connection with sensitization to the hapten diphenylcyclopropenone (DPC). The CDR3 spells CASSLELNYGYTF. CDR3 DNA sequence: TGTGCCAGCAGCTTAGAACTGAACTATGGCTACACCTTC.